This T cell receptor (beta chain) was profiled in a study of blood T cell repertoires in COVID-19. Background on the study: Samples came from the United States, Italy and Spain, spanning acute and convalescent COVID-19. From T cells, B-cell-depleted T cells, or PBMCs came the material, which was cDNA or gDNA.

This table comes from immunoSEQ multiplex PCR, and its TCRdb copy is limited to in-frame clones, with some not included. The sample consists of fewer than 90,000 clones, roughly 74% of them appearing once. CDR1 and CDR2 (germline): SGHVS, FQNEAQ. This CDR3 has 15 amino acids. Between the trimmed V and J ends, which lost 5 bases and 0 bases, there was a span of 11 bases. The sequence was collected from a man between 65 and 85 years old with COVID-19, enrolled during active disease. The V and J genes are TRBV7-8 and TRBJ1-5; weak D call: TRBD1 (6 bases). Sequencing was performed on peripheral blood. The CDR3 DNA sequence: TGTGCCAGCAGCCGAGCAGGGGTTAGCAATCAGCCCCAGCATTTT. Its translation: CASSRAGVSNQPQHF.